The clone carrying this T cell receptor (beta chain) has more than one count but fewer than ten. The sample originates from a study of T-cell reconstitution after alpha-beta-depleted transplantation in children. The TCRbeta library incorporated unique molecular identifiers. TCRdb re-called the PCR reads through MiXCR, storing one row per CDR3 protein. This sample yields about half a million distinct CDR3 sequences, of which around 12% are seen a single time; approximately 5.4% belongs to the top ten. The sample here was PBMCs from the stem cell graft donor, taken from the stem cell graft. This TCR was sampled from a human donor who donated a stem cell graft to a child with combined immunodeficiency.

The DNA for the CDR3 is TGTGCCAGCAGCCCCTCTCTAGTTTTAGCAGATACGCAGTATTTT. Its translation is CASSPSLVLADTQYF. The V gene is TRBV5-5, the J gene TRBJ2-3; the D is unclear. V lost 4 bases and J 4 bases, leaving 16 bases between the germline ends. The CDR3 covers 15 residues. Germline V gene lookup returns CDR1 SGHKS and CDR2 YYEKEE (reference sequence).